The 23 T cell receptor beta chains below come from one sample, sequenced in a study of blood T cells in healthy people across ages. A sample-barcoded 5' primer and a J-beta primer mix were used in a second PCR of about 6 to 11 cycles. TCRdb processed the 5' RACE reads anew with MiXCR; each CDR3 protein has one entry. The sample contains about 1.1 million distinct CDR3 sequences, around two fifths of which appear only once. The sequenced sample was blood. The receptors shown here come from a young man in good health.

This clonotype was counted only a few times. This rearrangement joins TRBV10-2 to TRBJ1-5; a possible D gene is TRBD1 (5 bases). This CDR3 spans 16 amino acids. The V and J ends lost 4 bases and 3 bases respectively, with 16 bases between them. CDR1 is WSHSY and CDR2 is SAAADI in the germline V gene. Here the CDR3 reads CASSGGEGAINQPQHF. CDR3 nucleotides: TGCGCCAGCAGTGGAGGGGAAGGGGCTATCAATCAGCCCCAGCATTTT.

The genes are TRBV9 and TRBJ1-4, with 8 bases identical to TRBD1. Germline V gene sequence: CDR1 SGDLS, CDR2 YYNGEE. V shed 4 bases, J shed 6 bases, and the junction held 14 bases outside the gene matches. The CDR3 is 17 amino acids. Here the CDR3 reads CASSPGTRTGMDEKLFF. DNA for the CDR3: TGTGCCAGCAGCCCAGGGACGAGGACAGGGATGGATGAAAAACTGTTTTTT. Full variable domain (outside the CDR3, taken from reference TRBV9 and TRBJ1-4): DSGVTQTPKHLITATGQRVTLRCSPRSGDLSVYWYQQSLDQGLQFLIQYYNGEERAKGNILERFSAQQFPDLHSELNLSSLELGDSALYFCASSPGTRTGMDEKLFFGSGTQLSVL.

Only a few counts were recorded for this clonotype. V is TRBV7-9 and J is TRBJ1-6; a weak D match, TRBD1 (5 bases). The V end lost 5 bases, the J end lost 5 bases, and 16 bases lay between the germline ends. This CDR3 region has 16 residues. Germline V gene lookup returns CDR1 SEHNR and CDR2 FQNEAQ (reference sequence). The CDR3 loop reads CASSPLTDTNNSPLHF. The CDR3, as DNA: TGTGCCAGCAGCCCCCTCACGGACACAAATAATTCACCCCTCCACTTT.

This clonotype was seen a few times. V usage is TRBV20-1 and J usage is TRBJ2-2, with D hard to call. This CDR3 has 13 residues. V lost 4 bases and J 1 base, leaving 7 bases between the germline ends. CDR1 is DFQATT and CDR2 is SNEGSKA in the germline V gene (reference sequence). The CDR3 here is CSAMTGNTGELFF. The CDR3 nucleotides read TGCAGTGCTATGACCGGGAACACCGGGGAGCTGTTTTTT.

This clonotype has a handful of counts. The chain couples TRBV6-5 to TRBJ1-1; D remains unclear. V was trimmed by 0 bases and J by 5 bases, leaving 13 bases between them. The CDR3 spans 15 residues. In germline, CDR1 is MNHEY, CDR2 SVGAGI. CDR3 residues: CASSYSGQAITEAFF. DNA of the CDR3: TGTGCCAGCAGTTACTCTGGGCAGGCTATAACTGAAGCTTTCTTT.

The rearrangement uses TRBV5-1 and TRBJ2-2, with TRBD2 as a possible D gene (5 bases). The germline CDR1 and CDR2 sequences are SGHRS and YFSETQ. CDR3 length: 15 residues. Trimming stripped 1 base from V and 5 bases from J, with 12 bases between. CDR3 protein: CASSLRGDETGELFF. The DNA of the CDR3 is TGCGCCAGCAGCTTGCGGGGTGATGAAACCGGGGAGCTGTTTTTT.

This rearrangement joins TRBV20-1 to TRBJ2-4; TRBD1 aligns across 7 bases. The end of the DNA fits TRBJ2-7 better, so the J call may be wrong. The CDR3 covers 13 residues. Germline V CDR1 and CDR2: DFQATT, SNEGSKA (reference sequence). The CDR3 bases are TGCAGTGCTAGCACAGGGGAGAACTACGAGCAGTACTTC. This codes for CSASTGENYEQYF.

The chain joins TRBV12-3 or TRBV12-4 to TRBJ1-1; tentatively, D is TRBD1 (6 bases). V shed 7 bases and J shed 5 bases, with 14 bases lying between them. CDR3 length equals 13 residues. The CDR3: CASKRQGLTEAFF. For the CDR3, the DNA is TGTGCCAGCAAACGTCAGGGGTTAACTGAAGCTTTCTTT.

The rearrangement joins TRBV20-1 to TRBJ2-7; a weak D match, TRBD1 (6 bases). There are 14 residues in the CDR3. The ends were cut back, 0 bases at V and 3 bases at J, with 12 bases in the middle. The germline gives CDR1 DFQATT, CDR2 SNEGSKA (reference sequence). CDR3 in DNA: TGCAGTGCTAGAGACCCGGGACAAAGCTACGAGCAGTACTTC. Encoded protein: CSARDPGQSYEQYF.

The chain combines TRBV12-3 or TRBV12-4 with TRBJ1-4; D is possibly TRBD1 (5 bases). V was pared by 3 bases and J by 5 bases, with 16 bases between. The CDR3 sequence is 16 residues long. CDR3 coding DNA: TGTGCCAGCAGTTTGGAGGGGTGGGACGGGAATGAAAAACTGTTTTTT. Encoded protein: CASSLEGWDGNEKLFF.

This sequence joins TRBV13 and TRBJ2-3, with D hard to call. The germline V and J ends were trimmed by 2 bases and 5 bases, with 11 bases remaining between them. The CDR3 spans 14 residues. Per the germline V gene, CDR1 is PRHDT and CDR2 is FYEKMQ (reference sequence). This CDR3 reads CASSLSGPGDTQYF. The CDR3 bases are TGTGCCAGCAGCTTATCGGGCCCCGGAGATACGCAGTATTTT.

This clonotype turned up a few times. The gene calls are TRBV20-1 and TRBJ1-5, with a possible D match to TRBD1 (6 bases). The CDR3 has 14 residues. Germline V gives CDR1 DFQATT, CDR2 SNEGSKA (reference sequence). V shed 2 bases and J shed 4 bases, with 12 bases lying between them. CDR3 bases: TGCAGTGCTAGAACCCAGGGGTCAAATCAGCCCCAGCATTTT. This sequence encodes CSARTQGSNQPQHF.

The chain combines TRBV20-1 with TRBJ1-4; D is possibly TRBD1 (6 bases). Germline loops: CDR1 DFQATT, CDR2 SNEGSKA (reference sequence). This CDR3 is built from 13 residues. With 6 bases removed from V and 4 bases from J, the gap between germline ends came to 12 bases. The CDR3 loop reads CSALDRSNEKLFF. The CDR3, as DNA: TGCAGTGCCCTCGACAGGAGTAATGAAAAACTGTTTTTT.

This chain joins TRBV25-1 and TRBJ1-2, with D tentatively TRBD1 (5 bases). The V gene lost 5 bases and the J gene lost 2 bases, with 18 bases spanning the gap. The CDR3 spans 16 residues. Germline V CDR1 and CDR2: MGHDK, SYGVNS. CDR3 nucleotides: TGTGCCAGCAGTAGCAGGGATCATGCTATGAACTATGGCTACACCTTC. Translated: CASSSRDHAMNYGYTF.

This clonotype was observed many times. The chain has TRBV7-2 and TRBJ2-1; no clear D gene. With 1 base removed from V and 10 bases from J, the gap between germline ends came to 11 bases. The CDR3 is made up of 13 amino acids. Germline values: CDR1 SGHTA, CDR2 FQGNSA. The CDR3 reads CASSLGRDSEQFF. CDR3 DNA: TGTGCCAGCAGCTTAGGAAGGGATTCGGAGCAGTTCTTC. The full variable domain, in which reference TRBV7-2 and TRBJ2-1 provide the parts outside the CDR3, is GAGVSQSPSNKVTEKGKDVELRCDPISGHTALYWYRQSLGQGLEFLIYFQGNSAPDKSGLPSDRFSAERTGGSVSTLTIQRTQQEDSAVYLCASSLGRDSEQFFGPGTRLTVL.

This chain connects TRBV20-1 to TRBJ1-2; D perhaps matches TRBD1 (5 bases). V was shortened by 2 bases and J by 0 bases, with 16 bases between the two germline ends. CDR3 size: 16 residues. Germline CDR1 and CDR2: DFQATT and SNEGSKA (reference sequence). The CDR3 spells CSARSEQAPANYGYTF. As DNA, the CDR3 is TGCAGTGCTAGAAGTGAACAGGCGCCAGCTAACTATGGCTACACCTTC.

V and J are TRBV5-1 and TRBJ1-1; tentatively, D is TRBD1 (6 bases). This CDR3 has 14 amino acids. V lost 10 bases and J 0 bases, leaving 16 bases between the germline ends. Germline V gene sequence: CDR1 SGHRS, CDR2 YFSETQ. In DNA form, the CDR3 reads TGCGCCGGCGGAGGTACAGGGATGAACACTGAAGCTTTCTTT. Protein: CAGGGTGMNTEAFF.

The table lists this clonotype with a few counts. The rearrangement links TRBV6-5 to TRBJ2-3; possible D gene TRBD1, 5 bases. CDR3 length equals 16 residues. CDR1 is MNHEY, CDR2 SVGAGI, per germline. The V and J ends lost 2 bases and 5 bases respectively, with 17 bases between them. CDR3 amino acids: CASSYGSGMELDTQYF. The DNA of the CDR3 is TGTGCCAGCAGTTACGGTTCAGGGATGGAATTAGATACGCAGTATTTT.

The V gene is TRBV11-2, the J gene TRBJ2-3; 10 bases agree with TRBD2. The CDR3 contains 16 residues. The germline gives CDR1 SGHAT, CDR2 FQNNGV. Germline trimming cut 2 bases from V and 4 bases from J; bases unmatched to any gene: 6. The CDR3 protein is CASSLRAGGLSDTQYF. The CDR3 nucleotides read TGTGCCAGCAGCTTACGAGCGGGGGGGCTGTCAGATACGCAGTATTTT.

This clonotype was seen more than once but under ten times. This sequence joins TRBV7-2 and TRBJ1-2; D call uncertain. Germline-derived CDR1 and CDR2 are SGHTA and FQGNSA. Trimming shortened V by 1 base and J by 7 bases, and 16 bases separated the two germline ends. This CDR3 comprises 15 residues. This CDR3 is CASSLVPSEIGGYTF. In DNA, the CDR3 is TGTGCCAGCAGCTTAGTCCCGTCCGAGATCGGTGGCTACACCTTC.

This clonotype was seen more than once but under ten times. This chain joins TRBV7-9 and TRBJ1-2; D remains unclear. The CDR3 is made up of 14 amino acids. The germline V gene encodes CDR1 SEHNR and CDR2 FQNEAQ (reference sequence). Deletions cut 7 bases from V and 4 bases from J, with 16 bases between. CDR3 protein: CASTSGGVFYGYTF. CDR3 nucleotides: TGTGCCAGCACCTCCGGCGGGGTATTCTATGGCTACACCTTC.

The J gene is TRBJ2-5, the V gene TRBV5-1; no clear D gene. Germline CDR1 SGHRS, CDR2 YFSETQ. This CDR3 contains 18 residues. V dropped 0 bases and J dropped 11 bases, with 29 bases sitting between them. The CDR3 region has the DNA TGCGCCAGCAGCTTGGACCCCCAGGAACCTTACTCCTACAATGAGCAGTACTTC. Its translation: CASSLDPQEPYSYNEQYF.

The chain recombines TRBV14 with TRBJ1-5; maybe TRBD1 (6 bases). Trimming pared 1 base from V and 4 bases from J, leaving 17 bases between. This CDR3 spans 17 amino acids. The V gene's germline CDR1 is SGHDN and CDR2 FVKESK. The CDR3 sequence is CASSQGVRYRENQPQHF. In DNA form, the CDR3 reads TGTGCCAGCAGCCAAGGGGTTAGGTACAGGGAGAATCAGCCCCAGCATTTT.